What follows describes a single T cell receptor (beta chain). This sample is part of a study of cytomegalovirus exposure and HLA in healthy donors. Produced via immunoSEQ multiplex PCR; TCRdb's table is partial and in-frame only. Of 200,000 or so clones detected, about 80% appear once; the ten largest clones hold roughly 7%. This CDR3 is built from 13 residues. V was cut by 1 base and J by 5 bases, with 8 bases left in between. In germline, CDR1 is KGHSH, CDR2 LQKENI. The material sequenced was PBMCs. The rearrangement uses TRBV18 and TRBJ2-5; D unclear. The clonotype was recovered from a man younger than 35 in good health and CMV-seropositive. CDR3 region: CASSPRARETQYF. The CDR3 DNA follows: TGTGCCAGCTCACCACGGGCCAGGGAGACCCAGTACTTC.